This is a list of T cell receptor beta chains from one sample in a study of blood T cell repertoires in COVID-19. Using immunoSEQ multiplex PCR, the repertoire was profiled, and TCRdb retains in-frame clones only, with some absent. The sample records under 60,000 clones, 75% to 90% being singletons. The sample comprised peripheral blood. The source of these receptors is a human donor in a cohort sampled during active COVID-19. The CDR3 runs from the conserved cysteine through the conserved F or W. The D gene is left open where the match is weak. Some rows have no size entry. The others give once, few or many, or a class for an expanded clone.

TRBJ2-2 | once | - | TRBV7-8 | CASRTTRASGELFF | TGTGCCAGCAGGACGACTAGGGCGTCCGGGGAGCTGTTTTTT
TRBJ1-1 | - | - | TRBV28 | CASSSSEAFF | TGTGCCAGCAGTTCATCCGAAGCTTTCTTT
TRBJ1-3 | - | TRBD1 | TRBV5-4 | CASSAGQASSGNTIYF | TGTGCCAGCAGCGCGGGACAGGCAAGCTCTGGAAACACCATATATTTT
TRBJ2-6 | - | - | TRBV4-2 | CASSQDQGSGANVLTF | TGTGCCAGCAGCCAAGACCAGGGGTCTGGGGCCAACGTCCTGACTTTC
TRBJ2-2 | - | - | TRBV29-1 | CSAREALPNTGELFF | TGCAGCGCCCGAGAGGCCCTACCGAACACCGGGGAGCTGTTTTTT
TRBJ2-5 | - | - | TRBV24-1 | CATSEGPPQETQYF | TGTGCCACCAGTGAGGGCCCCCCGCAAGAGACCCAGTACTTC
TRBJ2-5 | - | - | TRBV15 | CATSGAGRETQYF | TGTGCCACCAGCGGGGCGGGGAGGGAGACCCAGTACTTC
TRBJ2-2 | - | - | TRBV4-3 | CASSQVSTDNTGELFF | TGCGCCAGCAGCCAAGTCTCGACAGACAACACCGGGGAGCTGTTTTTT
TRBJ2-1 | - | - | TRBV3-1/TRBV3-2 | CASSSARFTTSRGSEQFF | TGTGCCAGCAGTTCTGCCAGGTTTACGACTAGCAGGGGCAGTGAGCAGTTCTTC
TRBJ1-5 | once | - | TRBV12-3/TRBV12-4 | CASSFGYNQPQHF | TGTGCCAGCAGTTTCGGGTACAATCAGCCCCAGCATTTT
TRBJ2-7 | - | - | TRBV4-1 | CASSQVPYTGGEQYF | TGCGCCAGCAGCCAAGTTCCTTACACTGGAGGCGAGCAGTACTTC
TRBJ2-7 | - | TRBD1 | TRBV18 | CASSEAGTGGLVQYF | TGTGCCAGCTCAGAAGCCGGGACAGGAGGTCTGGTGCAGTACTTC
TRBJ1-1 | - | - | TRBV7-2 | CAPPAGNTEAFF | TGTGCCCCCCCTGCGGGAAACACTGAAGCTTTCTTT
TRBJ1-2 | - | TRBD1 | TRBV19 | CASSWGQGLGYTF | TGTGCCAGTAGTTGGGGACAGGGCCTTGGCTACACCTTC
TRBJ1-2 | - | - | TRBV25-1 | CASSEEGGSSYGYTF | TGTGCCAGCAGTGAAGAGGGAGGATCTAGCTATGGCTACACCTTC
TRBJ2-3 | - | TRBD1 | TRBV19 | CARNRTGSDTQYF | TGTGCCAGGAATCGGACAGGGTCAGATACGCAGTATTTT
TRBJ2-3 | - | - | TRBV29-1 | CSVRAPADTQYF | TGCAGCGTTCGAGCGCCCGCAGATACGCAGTATTTT
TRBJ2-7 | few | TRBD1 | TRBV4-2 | CASSRDRTYEQYF | TGTGCCAGCAGCCGGGACAGGACCTACGAGCAGTACTTC
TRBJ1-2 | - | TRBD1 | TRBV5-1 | CASSVPGTGNYGYTF | TGCGCCAGCAGCGTTCCCGGGACAGGGAACTATGGCTACACCTTC
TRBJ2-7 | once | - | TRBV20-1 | CSASHSANRGEQYF | TGCAGTGCTAGTCACTCGGCCAACCGGGGCGAGCAGTACTTC
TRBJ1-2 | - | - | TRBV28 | CASRLSEGGYGYTF | TGTGCCAGCAGACTCTCCGAAGGGGGCTATGGCTACACCTTC
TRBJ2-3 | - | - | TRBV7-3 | CASSLNSGGIDTQYF | TGTGCCAGCAGCTTAAATTCAGGGGGGATAGATACGCAGTATTTT
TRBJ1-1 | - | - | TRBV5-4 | CASSYDRNTEAFF | TGTGCCAGCAGCTACGACAGGAACACTGAAGCTTTCTTT
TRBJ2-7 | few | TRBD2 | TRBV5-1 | CASSLASSGEGGEQYF | TGCGCCAGCAGCTTGGCCAGTAGCGGGGAAGGAGGCGAGCAGTACTTC
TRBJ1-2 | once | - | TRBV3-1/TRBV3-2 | CASSPTGQGGYGYTF | TGTGCCAGCAGCCCCACGGGGCAGGGAGGCTATGGCTACACCTTC
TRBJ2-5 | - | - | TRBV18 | CASLHLGSQETQYF | TGTGCCAGCCTACACCTCGGGAGCCAAGAGACCCAGTACTTC
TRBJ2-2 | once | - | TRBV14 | CASSPLSDTGELFF | TGTGCCAGCAGCCCCCTGTCGGACACCGGGGAGCTGTTTTTT
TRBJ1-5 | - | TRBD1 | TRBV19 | CASSIDGQGRRNQPQHF | TGTGCCAGTAGTATAGATGGACAGGGTAGGCGCAATCAGCCCCAGCATTTT
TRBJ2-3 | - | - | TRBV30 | CAWSPRDTQYF | TGTGCCTGGAGTCCGCGGGATACGCAGTATTTT
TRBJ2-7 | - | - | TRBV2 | CASSADRTRSYEQYF | TGTGCCAGCAGTGCCGACAGGACTCGCTCCTACGAGCAGTACTTC
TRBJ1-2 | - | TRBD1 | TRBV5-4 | CASNKQGASYGYTF | TGTGCCAGCAACAAACAGGGGGCGAGCTATGGCTACACCTTC
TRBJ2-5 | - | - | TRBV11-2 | CASSPGGVGETQYF | TGTGCCAGCAGCCCCGGGGGAGTAGGAGAGACCCAGTACTTC
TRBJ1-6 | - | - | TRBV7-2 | CASGPRNSPLHF | TGTGCCAGCGGCCCGCGGAATTCACCCCTCCACTTT
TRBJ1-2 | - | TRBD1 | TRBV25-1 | CASSETTGYNYGYTF | TGTGCCAGCAGTGAAACGACAGGGTATAACTATGGCTACACCTTC
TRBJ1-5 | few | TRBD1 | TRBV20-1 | CSASSRQGYGDQPQHF | TGCAGTGCTAGTAGCAGACAGGGGTATGGGGATCAGCCCCAGCATTTT
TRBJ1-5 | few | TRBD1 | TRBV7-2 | CASSSGTESLQPQHF | TGTGCCAGCAGCTCCGGGACAGAGTCTCTTCAGCCCCAGCATTTT
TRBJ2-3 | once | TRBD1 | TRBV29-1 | CSVAGGADTQYF | TGCAGCGTTGCAGGGGGCGCAGATACGCAGTATTTT
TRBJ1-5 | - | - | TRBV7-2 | CASSIRTASNQPQHF | TGTGCCAGCAGCATTCGGACAGCTAGCAATCAGCCCCAGCATTTT
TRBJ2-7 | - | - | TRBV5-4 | CASSLNGRGGDEQYF | TGTGCCAGCAGCTTGAACGGGCGGGGAGGCGACGAGCAGTACTTC
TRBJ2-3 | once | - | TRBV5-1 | CASTHSARADTQYF | TGCGCCAGCACTCATTCCGCTCGAGCAGATACGCAGTATTTT
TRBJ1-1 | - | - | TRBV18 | CASSREQGIAFF | TGTGCCAGCTCACGGGAACAGGGAATAGCTTTCTTT
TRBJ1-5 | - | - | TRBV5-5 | CASSLTTGLDQPQHF | TGTGCCAGCAGCCTGACAACAGGGCTTGATCAGCCCCAGCATTTT
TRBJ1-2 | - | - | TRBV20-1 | CSAFRYGYTF | TGCAGTGCCTTCCGCTATGGCTACACCTTC
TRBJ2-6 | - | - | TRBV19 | CASSSKGHLIVSGANVLTF | TGTGCCAGTAGCTCAAAGGGACACCTAATTGTCTCTGGGGCCAACGTCCTGACTTTC
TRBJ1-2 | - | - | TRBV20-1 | CSASRGYGYTF | TGCAGTGCTAGTCGGGGCTATGGCTACACCTTC
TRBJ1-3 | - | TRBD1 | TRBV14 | CASSQEHRGFGNTIYF | TGTGCCAGCAGCCAGGAGCACAGGGGATTTGGAAACACCATATATTTT
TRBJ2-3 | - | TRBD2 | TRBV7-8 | CASSTSGPTDTQYF | TGTGCCAGCAGTACTAGCGGTCCAACAGATACGCAGTATTTT